What follows are 31 T cell receptor beta chains derived from one specimen sequenced in a study of blood T cell repertoires in COVID-19 (dated by TCRdb to between 2020 and 2021). The receptor library was made with the immunoSEQ multiplex PCR assay. Not all clones reach the TCRdb copy of this immuneACCESS table, which keeps in-frame sequences only. Checked studies attribute under half of the gap to unresolved V genes and leave the rest unexplained. The sample table holds some 42,000 clones, of which 92% were seen once. The ten largest clones take up about a tenth of the sample. Sequenced material: peripheral blood. The receptors were gathered from a man aged 50 to 59 with active COVID-19.

This chain uses TRBV6-5 with TRBJ2-1; TRBD2 matches at 7 bases. The CDR3 runs 15 residues. Germline-derived CDR1 and CDR2 are MNHEY and SVGAGI. The J segment lost 4 bases and the V segment lost 5 bases, leaving 8 bases of the junction unmatched. This chain's CDR3 is CASSLGWGGYNEQFF. CDR3 sequence (DNA): TGTGCCAGCAGTCTAGGGTGGGGGGGATACAATGAGCAGTTCTTC.

The chain carries TRBV14 and TRBJ1-1; 7 bases line up with TRBD1. CDR3 size: 15 residues. Germline assignment: CDR1 SGHDN and CDR2 FVKESK. V was pared by 4 bases and J by 1 base, with 6 bases of the junction left unmatched. In nucleotides, the CDR3 is TGTGCCAGCAGCCTTCTCTACAGGGGGAACACTGAAGCTTTCTTT. Protein: CASSLLYRGNTEAFF.

J is TRBJ1-6 and V is TRBV27; no reliable D call. The V and J ends lost 6 bases and 8 bases respectively, with 8 bases between them. Germline CDR1 and CDR2: MNHEY and SMNVEV (reference sequence). CDR3 length: 12 amino acids. The CDR3 protein is CASRKSDSPLHF. For the CDR3, the DNA is TGTGCCAGCAGGAAAAGCGATTCACCCCTCCACTTT.

The V and J genes are TRBV19 and TRBJ1-6; D call uncertain. Looked up from germline, CDR1 is LNHDA and CDR2 is SQIVND (reference sequence). V was clipped by 3 bases and J by 4 bases, with 10 bases between them. The CDR3 loop spans 15 amino acids. This CDR3 is CASSIIRGYNSPLHF. In DNA form, the CDR3 reads TGTGCCAGTAGTATTATACGGGGTTATAATTCACCCCTCCACTTT.

The gene calls are TRBV18 and TRBJ2-1; D might be TRBD1 (5 bases). The V gene's germline CDR1 is KGHSH and CDR2 LQKENI. This CDR3 spans 13 amino acids. Trimming took 2 bases from V and 10 from J, leaving 12 bases between them. The CDR3 region is CASSPGAEVEQFF. The CDR3 DNA reads TGTGCCAGCTCACCAGGGGCAGAGGTAGAGCAGTTCTTC. Full variable domain (missing parts from reference TRBV18 and TRBJ2-1): NAGVMQNPRHLVRRRGQEARLRCSPMKGHSHVYWYRQLPEEGLKFMVYLQKENIIDESGMPKERFSAEFPKEGPSILRIQQVVRGDSAAYFCASSPGAEVEQFFGPGTRLTVL.

This chain connects TRBV27 to TRBJ2-2, with a possible D match to TRBD2 (5 bases). This CDR3 comprises 14 residues. Trimming took off 1 base at V and 4 bases at J, with 7 bases between the two ends. The germline V gene encodes CDR1 MNHEY and CDR2 SMNVEV (reference sequence). The DNA of the CDR3 is TGTGCCAGCAGTTTATTGAGCGGCACCGGGGAGCTGTTTTTT. Translated, it gives CASSLLSGTGELFF.

CDR3 in amino acids: CASSQGQRASSYNEQFF. CDR3 DNA: TGTGCCAGCAGCCAAGGGCAGCGGGCGAGCTCCTACAATGAGCAGTTCTTC. V gene TRBV14 combines with J gene TRBJ2-1, with D perhaps TRBD2 (6 bases). Trimming left V 1 base short and J 0 bases short, with 13 bases between. CDR3 length equals 17 residues. Looked up from germline, CDR1 is SGHDN and CDR2 is FVKESK.

J is TRBJ2-5 and V is TRBV6-2 or TRBV6-3, with 8 nucleotides matching TRBD2. CDR1 is MNHEY and CDR2 is SVGEGT in the germline V gene. Trimming removed 6 bases from V and 2 bases from J; junction bases left unmatched: 5. The CDR3 is 14 residues long. CDR3 amino acids: CASSPAGVQETQYF. The CDR3 DNA sequence: TGTGCCAGCAGCCCAGCGGGAGTTCAAGAGACCCAGTACTTC.

J is TRBJ2-5 and V is TRBV9; 15 bases line up with TRBD2. The CDR3 covers 16 residues. Germline trimming cut 3 bases from V and 5 bases from J; bases unmatched to any gene: 5. The germline V gene encodes CDR1 SGDLS and CDR2 YYNGEE. Here the CDR3 reads CASSAPGLAGGETQYF. The CDR3 nucleotides read TGTGCCAGCAGCGCCCCGGGACTAGCGGGAGGTGAGACCCAGTACTTC.

The chain is built from TRBV7-3 and TRBJ2-3; 11 bases are a match to TRBD2. Germline CDR1 and CDR2: SGHTA and FQGTGA. V was pared by 5 bases and J by 0 bases, with 4 bases of the junction left unmatched. The CDR3 has 16 amino acids. In nucleotides, the CDR3 is TGTGCCAGCAGCCGAGGGACTAGCGGAAGCACAGATACGCAGTATTTT. Translating gives CASSRGTSGSTDTQYF. Based on the CDR3 plus reference TRBV7-3 and TRBJ2-3, the full variable domain is GAGVSQTPSNKVTEKGKYVELRCDPISGHTALYWYRQSLGQGPEFLIYFQGTGAADDSGLPNDRFFAVRPEGSVSTLKIQRTERGDSAVYLCASSRGTSGSTDTQYFGPGTRLTVL.

DNA of the CDR3: TGTGCCAGCAGTTCCTACCGGGGGGGGATTCGAAACATTCAGTACTTC. Translation: CASSSYRGGIRNIQYF. This chain joins TRBV28 and TRBJ2-4, with 8 bases identical to TRBD2. Germline V gene sequence: CDR1 MDHEN, CDR2 SYDVKM. The ends lost 4 bases at V and 6 bases at J; junction bases unmatched: 11. The CDR3 extends over 16 amino acids.

V gene TRBV27 combines with J gene TRBJ1-2; 12 bases align to TRBD1. Germline V CDR1 and CDR2: MNHEY, SMNVEV (reference sequence). V was clipped by 6 bases and J by 8 bases; unmatched bases: 7. This CDR3 region has 14 residues. As DNA, the CDR3 is TGTGCCAGCAGGCCCGGGACAGGGGGCCGAGGCTACACCTTC. Translated: CASRPGTGGRGYTF.

The chain recombines TRBV28 with TRBJ2-3; D is undetermined. V lost 8 bases and J 4 bases, leaving 13 bases between the germline ends. The CDR3 contains 13 residues. Germline CDR1 MDHEN, CDR2 SYDVKM. The CDR3, as DNA: TGTGCCAGCGCCTCGGGTAGCCCAGATACGCAGTATTTT. Its translation: CASASGSPDTQYF.

The chain carries TRBV2 and TRBJ2-1, with a weak D call TRBD2 (7 bases). The CDR3 totals 12 residues. V lost 7 bases, J lost 7 bases, and 11 bases lay in between. Per the germline V gene, CDR1 is SNHLY and CDR2 is FYNNEI. The CDR3 loop is CASKGGGNEQFF. The CDR3, as DNA: TGTGCCAGCAAGGGGGGGGGAAATGAGCAGTTCTTC.

The rearrangement joins TRBV24-1 to TRBJ2-3; TRBD2 agrees at 10 bases. The CDR3 has 18 amino acids. V was clipped by 3 bases and J by 2 bases; unmatched bases: 10. The germline V gene has CDR1 KGHDR and CDR2 SFDVKD. The CDR3 loop is CATSDPDPLAGATDTQYF. In nucleotides, the CDR3 is TGTGCCACCAGTGATCCCGACCCTCTAGCGGGAGCCACAGATACGCAGTATTTT.

The CDR3 sequence: CASRGTGRGRQPQHF. CDR3 DNA: TGTGCCAGCAGAGGGACAGGGAGAGGTCGTCAGCCCCAGCATTTT. V usage is TRBV6-5 and J usage is TRBJ1-5; 9 bases agree with TRBD1. Trimming at V came to 6 bases and at J to 6 bases, leaving 9 bases not matched to a gene. Germline CDR1 MNHEY, CDR2 SVGAGI. The CDR3 has 15 residues.

The CDR3 protein is CASSVGDSATNEKLFF. The CDR3 DNA sequence: TGTGCCAGCAGCGTAGGGGACAGCGCAACTAATGAAAAACTGTTTTTT. V is TRBV9 and J is TRBJ1-4; 7 positions match TRBD1. The V gene's germline CDR1 is SGDLS and CDR2 YYNGEE. V shed 0 bases, J shed 0 bases, and the junction held 2 bases outside the gene matches. CDR3 length: 16 residues.

This chain links TRBV7-3 with TRBJ2-1, with 7 positions matching TRBD2. Germline CDR1 reads SGHTA; CDR2 reads FQGTGA. V gave up 2 bases and J gave up 6 bases; unmatched junction bases: 7. CDR3 length: 15 residues. As DNA, the CDR3 is TGTGCCAGCAGCTTACGGCTAGCGGAGTTCAATGAGCAGTTCTTC. Protein product: CASSLRLAEFNEQFF.

The chain couples TRBV19 to TRBJ2-3; D ambiguous. The CDR3 runs 16 residues. V lost 1 base to trimming and J lost 2 bases, with 13 bases between them. The germline V gene encodes CDR1 LNHDA and CDR2 SQIVND (reference sequence). CDR3 sequence (DNA): TGTGCCAGTAGTATAGGTCAGGTCCCTATCACAGATACGCAGTATTTT. It specifies CASSIGQVPITDTQYF.

V usage is TRBV10-1 and J usage is TRBJ2-3, with 9 bases matching TRBD2. J was trimmed by 5 bases and V by 2 bases; bases with no gene match: 14. The CDR3 runs 18 residues. Looked up from germline, CDR1 is WNHNN and CDR2 is SYGVQD (reference sequence). In DNA, the CDR3 is TGCGCCAGCAGTGAGCTAGCGGGAATCGGTACGGATAAAGATACGCAGTATTTT. Protein sequence: CASSELAGIGTDKDTQYF.

CDR3 DNA: TGTGCCAGCAGCTTGGTGTTGGCGGGAGGGGGGGCCGGGGAGCTGTTTTTT. This sequence encodes CASSLVLAGGGAGELFF. The chain carries TRBV5-6 and TRBJ2-2, with TRBD2 matching over 9 bases. Germline trimming cut 0 bases from V and 6 bases from J; bases unmatched to any gene: 9. The CDR3 spans 17 residues. Per the germline V gene, CDR1 is SGHDT and CDR2 is YYEEEE.

This clone was observed a single time. V gene TRBV5-1 combines with J gene TRBJ2-5; 7 bases are shared with TRBD1. With 3 bases clipped from V and 2 bases from J, the junction kept 7 bases outside the gene matches. The germline gives CDR1 SGHRS, CDR2 YFSETQ. This CDR3 region has 15 residues. DNA for the CDR3: TGCGCCAGCAGCTCCGGGACAGTGTTGCAAGAGACCCAGTACTTC. It specifies CASSSGTVLQETQYF. The complete variable domain, with remaining parts taken from reference TRBV5-1 and TRBJ2-5, reads KAGVTQTPRYLIKTRGQQVTLSCSPISGHRSVSWYQQTPGQGLQFLFEYFSETQRNKGNFPGRFSGRQFSNSRSEMNVSTLELGDSALYLCASSSGTVLQETQYFGPGTRLLVL.

The rearrangement uses TRBV19 and TRBJ1-5, with D hard to call. CDR1 is LNHDA and CDR2 is SQIVND in the germline V gene (reference sequence). The length of the CDR3 is 15 residues. Trimming removed 5 bases from V and 1 base from J, with 12 bases in between. This CDR3 reads CASSGEGRSNQPQHF. The CDR3 nucleotides read TGTGCCAGTAGTGGAGAGGGTCGGAGCAATCAGCCCCAGCATTTT. The complete variable domain, with remaining parts taken from reference TRBV19 and TRBJ1-5, reads DGGITQSPKYLFRKEGQNVTLSCEQNLNHDAMYWYRQDPGQGLRLIYYSQIVNDFQKGDIAEGYSVSREKKESFPLTVTSAQKNPTAFYLCASSGEGRSNQPQHFGDGTRLSIL.

This clone was detected only once. The chain has TRBV4-1 and TRBJ1-6; D is undetermined. Germline-derived CDR1 and CDR2 are MGHRA and YSYEKL. The V end lost 5 bases, the J end lost 5 bases, and 7 bases lay between the germline ends. The CDR3 has 13 residues. CDR3 sequence: CASSAEDNSPLHF. The CDR3, as DNA: TGCGCCAGCAGCGCAGAGGATAATTCACCCCTCCACTTT.

This chain uses TRBV5-1 with TRBJ1-1, with a weak D call TRBD1 (5 bases). The V end was cut by 3 bases, the J end by 3 bases, with 12 bases between. The CDR3 has 14 amino acids. From germline, CDR1 is SGHRS and CDR2 YFSETQ. The CDR3 bases are TGCGCCAGCAGCTGGGGGGGAGAGGACACTGAAGCTTTCTTT. It encodes CASSWGGEDTEAFF.

The J gene is TRBJ2-1, the V gene TRBV27; D call uncertain. With 4 bases removed from V and 8 bases from J, the gap between germline ends came to 9 bases. CDR1 and CDR2 (germline): MNHEY, SMNVEV (reference sequence). This CDR3 is 12 amino acids long. The CDR3 protein is CASSSTQDEQFF. CDR3 nucleotides: TGTGCCAGCAGTTCCACACAAGATGAGCAGTTCTTC.

The table lists this clone with a few counts. V is TRBV10-3 and J is TRBJ2-6; D is undetermined. V dropped 4 bases and J dropped 0 bases, with 7 bases sitting between them. The CDR3 has 15 residues. Germline V gene lookup returns CDR1 ENHRY and CDR2 SYGVKD. CDR3 sequence: CAISAEYSGANVLTF. CDR3 bases: TGTGCCATCAGTGCCGAGTACTCTGGGGCCAACGTCCTGACTTTC.

The chain carries TRBV4-1 and TRBJ2-1; the match to TRBD2 covers 10 bases. This CDR3 spans 16 amino acids. CDR1 and CDR2 from the germline V gene are MGHRA and YSYEKL. Trimming at V came to 3 bases and at J to 6 bases, leaving 8 bases not matched to a gene. This CDR3 reads CASSHQAGGPPNEQFF. CDR3 bases: TGCGCCAGCAGCCACCAAGCGGGAGGGCCCCCCAATGAGCAGTTCTTC.

The chain is built from TRBV7-2 and TRBJ2-1; 8 nucleotides match TRBD1. The CDR3 spans 15 residues. After removal of 5 bases from V and 10 bases from J, the junction contained 13 bases not matched to a gene. The germline CDR1 and CDR2 sequences are SGHTA and FQGNSA. CDR3 nucleotide sequence: TGTGCCAGCAGCCACCGGACAGGGTGGGGCGGGGAGCAGTTCTTC. This codes for CASSHRTGWGGEQFF. Based on the CDR3 plus reference TRBV7-2 and TRBJ2-1, the full variable domain is GAGVSQSPSNKVTEKGKDVELRCDPISGHTALYWYRQSLGQGLEFLIYFQGNSAPDKSGLPSDRFSAERTGGSVSTLTIQRTQQEDSAVYLCASSHRTGWGGEQFFGPGTRLTVL.

J is TRBJ1-1 and V is TRBV27; D is ambiguous. Trimming removed 7 bases from V and 8 bases from J, with 26 bases in between. This CDR3 comprises 16 residues. Germline V CDR1 and CDR2: MNHEY, SMNVEV (reference sequence). The CDR3 DNA is TGTGCCAGCATGGAGGAGGGAGGCGGCCGCCCCCGGGAAGCTTTCTTT. It translates to CASMEEGGGRPREAFF.

The rearrangement joins TRBV11-3 to TRBJ2-1, with 12 bases that match TRBD1. Trimming at V came to 5 bases and at J to 7 bases, leaving 9 bases not matched to a gene. The germline CDR1 and CDR2 sequences are SGHNT and YENEEA. CDR3 size: 16 residues. The CDR3 DNA follows: TGTGCCAGCAGCGTAGGGGGACAGGGGGCACTAAATGAGCAGTTCTTC. It translates to CASSVGGQGALNEQFF.